The 14 T cell receptor beta chains below come from one sample, sequenced in a study of blood T cell repertoires in COVID-19. The assay was immunoSEQ multiplex PCR, and TCRdb's table has in-frame clones only and misses some. The sample holds under 300,000 clones; 88% are singletons and the top ten take about 1%. Source material: PBMCs or T cells enriched from blood (not recorded which). The receptors were gathered from a woman aged 25 to 39 who had recovered from COVID-19.

The chain is built from TRBV18 and TRBJ1-1; D not resolved. The V end lost 2 bases, the J end lost 3 bases, and 10 bases lay between the germline ends. The CDR3 totals 14 residues. Germline V CDR1 and CDR2: KGHSH, LQKENI. CDR3 loop: CASSPVVLDTEAFF. The CDR3 nucleotides are TGTGCCAGCTCACCAGTGGTACTGGACACTGAAGCTTTCTTT. The full variable domain, its missing parts supplied by reference TRBV18 and TRBJ1-1, is NAGVMQNPRHLVRRRGQEARLRCSPMKGHSHVYWYRQLPEEGLKFMVYLQKENIIDESGMPKERFSAEFPKEGPSILRIQQVVRGDSAAYFCASSPVVLDTEAFFGQGTRLTVV.

This clone was recorded once. CDR3 region: CAWGERGSGYNSPLHF. The CDR3 nucleotides read TGTGCCTGGGGTGAAAGGGGTTCCGGCTATAATTCACCCCTCCACTTT. The genes are TRBV30 and TRBJ1-6, with a weak D call TRBD1 (5 bases). The germline V and J ends were trimmed by 5 bases and 3 bases, with 17 bases remaining between them. The CDR3 is made up of 16 amino acids. The germline V gene encodes CDR1 GTSNPN and CDR2 SVGIG (reference sequence).

This sequence joins TRBV6-5 and TRBJ2-7; D is unresolved. Per germline, CDR1 MNHEY and CDR2 SVGAGI. Deletions cut 4 bases from V and 6 bases from J, with 13 bases between. The CDR3 covers 13 residues. DNA of the CDR3: TGTGCCAGCAGTTTAGAGGATCTCGGCGAGCAGTACTTC. This gives the protein CASSLEDLGEQYF.

This rearrangement joins TRBV6-5 to TRBJ1-2, with a tentative D call TRBD1 (5 bases). The germline gives CDR1 MNHEY, CDR2 SVGAGI. V lost 0 bases to trimming and J lost 1 base, with 9 bases between them. The CDR3 sequence is 15 residues long. DNA for the CDR3: TGTGCCAGCAGTTACTCAGGGGATGTTAACTATGGCTACACCTTC. Translated, it gives CASSYSGDVNYGYTF.

As for this clone: Other DNA sequences in this specimen translate into the identical CDR3. The V call is TRBV5-5, the J call TRBJ1-5, with 7 bases identical to TRBD1. The CDR3 runs to 14 residues. Germline V CDR1 and CDR2: SGHKS, YYEKEE (reference sequence). V shed 0 bases, J shed 4 bases, and the junction held 1 base outside the gene matches. Here the CDR3 DNA reads TGTGCCAGCAGCTTGGCAGGGGGTAATCAGCCCCAGCATTTT. Protein: CASSLAGGNQPQHF.

The chain links TRBV27 to TRBJ2-7; D possibly corresponds to TRBD2 (5 bases). V was shortened by 5 bases and J by 1 base, with 9 bases between the two germline ends. The CDR3 consists of 13 residues. Per germline, CDR1 MNHEY and CDR2 SMNVEV (reference sequence). The CDR3 loop reads CASSRRFSYEQYF. The CDR3 region has the DNA TGTGCCAGCAGTCGGAGGTTTTCCTACGAGCAGTACTTC.

The chain links TRBV28 to TRBJ1-1; D is unclear. The CDR3 is 11 amino acids. The germline gives CDR1 MDHEN, CDR2 SYDVKM. The V end was cut by 11 bases, the J end by 4 bases, with 11 bases between. The CDR3 here is CASLGITEAFF. The CDR3 DNA is TGTGCCTCCCTAGGCATCACTGAAGCTTTCTTT.

The chain combines TRBV7-2 with TRBJ1-2, with D uncertain. Germline V gene data show CDR1 as SGHTA and CDR2 as FQGNSA. This CDR3 region has 13 residues. V was cut by 6 bases and J by 4 bases, with 12 bases left in between. As DNA, the CDR3 is TGTGCCAGCAGTCCGGTGGGGAGCTATGGCTACACCTTC. Amino acid sequence: CASSPVGSYGYTF. Based on the CDR3 plus reference TRBV7-2 and TRBJ1-2, the full variable domain is GAGVSQSPSNKVTEKGKDVELRCDPISGHTALYWYRQSLGQGLEFLIYFQGNSAPDKSGLPSDRFSAERTGGSVSTLTIQRTQQEDSAVYLCASSPVGSYGYTFGSGTRLTVV.

This chain uses TRBV30 with TRBJ2-7; TRBD2 might be the D (6 bases). The CDR3 loop spans 15 amino acids. V was trimmed by 2 bases and J by 0 bases, leaving 14 bases between them. Germline V CDR1 and CDR2: GTSNPN, SVGIG (reference sequence). The CDR3 DNA reads TGTGCCTGGAGTAACGGAGGGCGGAGCTCCTACGAGCAGTACTTC. Encoded protein: CAWSNGGRSSYEQYF.

The chain recombines TRBV5-1 with TRBJ2-7; a possible D gene is TRBD1 (5 bases). Between the trimmed V and J ends, which lost 5 bases and 9 bases, there was a span of 24 bases. The CDR3 runs 15 residues. Germline CDR1 and CDR2: SGHRS and YFSETQ. CDR3 bases: TGCGCCAGCAGTCCCGAGACAGTCGATTACTTTGGGCAGTACTTC. Translation: CASSPETVDYFGQYF. Full variable domain (rest looked up from reference TRBV5-1 and TRBJ2-7): KAGVTQTPRYLIKTRGQQVTLSCSPISGHRSVSWYQQTPGQGLQFLFEYFSETQRNKGNFPGRFSGRQFSNSRSEMNVSTLELGDSALYLCASSPETVDYFGQYFGPGTRLTVT.

The CDR3: CASSGPGVYNEQFF. CDR3 in DNA: TGTGCCAGCTCCGGGCCAGGGGTCTACAATGAGCAGTTCTTC. This chain uses TRBV18 with TRBJ2-1; tentative D call: TRBD1 (6 bases). V was shortened by 6 bases and J by 3 bases, with 12 bases between the two germline ends. This CDR3 region has 14 residues. The germline V gene has CDR1 KGHSH and CDR2 LQKENI. Full variable domain (rest looked up from reference TRBV18 and TRBJ2-1): NAGVMQNPRHLVRRRGQEARLRCSPMKGHSHVYWYRQLPEEGLKFMVYLQKENIIDESGMPKERFSAEFPKEGPSILRIQQVVRGDSAAYFCASSGPGVYNEQFFGPGTRLTVL.

The table lists this clone with a few counts. This chain uses TRBV3-1 (or the pseudogene TRBV3-2) with TRBJ1-4; 7 nucleotides align to TRBD1. The CDR3 loop spans 15 amino acids. With 5 bases clipped from V and 5 bases from J, the junction kept 8 bases outside the gene matches. CDR1 is LGHDT and CDR2 is YNNKEL in the germline V gene (reference sequence). DNA of the CDR3: TGTGCCAGCAGCGCGACAGGGACGAGAAATGAAAAACTGTTTTTT. Translated, it gives CASSATGTRNEKLFF.

The rearrangement joins TRBV4-1 to TRBJ2-1; 15 bases are shared with TRBD2. V trimming: 3 bases; J trimming: 6 bases; junction bases outside the gene matches: 9. There are 18 residues in the CDR3. Germline lookup yields CDR1 MGHRA and CDR2 YSYEKL. CDR3 sequence reads: CASSQQGLAGGRGNEQFF. The CDR3 DNA follows: TGCGCCAGCAGCCAGCAGGGACTAGCGGGGGGACGTGGCAATGAGCAGTTCTTC.

This clone appeared once. The rearrangement links TRBV7-3 to TRBJ2-3, with no clear D. CDR1 is SGHTA and CDR2 is FQGTGA in the germline V gene. This CDR3 has 13 residues. Trimming removed 4 bases from V and 6 bases from J, with 11 bases in between. The CDR3 loop is CASSSSPGDTQYF. In DNA, the CDR3 is TGTGCCAGCAGCTCCTCCCCAGGTGATACGCAGTATTTT.